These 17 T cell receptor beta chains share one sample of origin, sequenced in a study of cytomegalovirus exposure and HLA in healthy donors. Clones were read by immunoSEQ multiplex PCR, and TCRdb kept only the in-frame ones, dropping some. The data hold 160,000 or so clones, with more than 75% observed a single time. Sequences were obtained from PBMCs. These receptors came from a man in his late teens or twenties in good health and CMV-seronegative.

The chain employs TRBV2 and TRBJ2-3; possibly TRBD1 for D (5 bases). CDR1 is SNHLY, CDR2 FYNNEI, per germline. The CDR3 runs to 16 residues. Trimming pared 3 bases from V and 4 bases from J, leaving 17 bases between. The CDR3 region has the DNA TGTGCCAGCAGTGATTGGGTCTCTAGGGGCCCAGATACGCAGTATTTT. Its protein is CASSDWVSRGPDTQYF.

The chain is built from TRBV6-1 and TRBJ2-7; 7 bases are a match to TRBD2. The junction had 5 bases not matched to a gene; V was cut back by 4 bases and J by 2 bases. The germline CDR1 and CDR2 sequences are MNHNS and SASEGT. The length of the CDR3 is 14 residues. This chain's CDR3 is CASSGGLRPYEQYF. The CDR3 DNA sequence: TGTGCCAGCAGTGGGGGACTACGTCCCTACGAGCAGTACTTC.

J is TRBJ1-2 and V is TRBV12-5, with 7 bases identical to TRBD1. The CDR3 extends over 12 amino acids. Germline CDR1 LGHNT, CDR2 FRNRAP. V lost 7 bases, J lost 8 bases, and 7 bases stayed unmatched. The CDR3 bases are TGTGCTAGTGCCAAGGACAGGATCGGCTACACCTTC. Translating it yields CASAKDRIGYTF.

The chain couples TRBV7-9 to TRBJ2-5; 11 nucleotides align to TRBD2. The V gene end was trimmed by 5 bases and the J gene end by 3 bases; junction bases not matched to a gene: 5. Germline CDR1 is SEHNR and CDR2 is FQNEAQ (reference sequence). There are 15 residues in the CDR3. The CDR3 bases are TGTGCCAGCAGCGGTCCGGGACTAGCGGAAGAGACCCAGTACTTC. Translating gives CASSGPGLAEETQYF.

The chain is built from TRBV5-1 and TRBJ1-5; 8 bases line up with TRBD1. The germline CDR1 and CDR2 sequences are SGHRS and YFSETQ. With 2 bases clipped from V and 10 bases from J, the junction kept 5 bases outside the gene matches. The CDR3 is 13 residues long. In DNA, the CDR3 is TGCGCCAGCAGCTTACAGGGGGAAGGCCCCCAGCATTTT. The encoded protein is CASSLQGEGPQHF. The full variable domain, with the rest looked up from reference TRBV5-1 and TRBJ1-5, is KAGVTQTPRYLIKTRGQQVTLSCSPISGHRSVSWYQQTPGQGLQFLFEYFSETQRNKGNFPGRFSGRQFSNSRSEMNVSTLELGDSALYLCASSLQGEGPQHFGDGTRLSIL.

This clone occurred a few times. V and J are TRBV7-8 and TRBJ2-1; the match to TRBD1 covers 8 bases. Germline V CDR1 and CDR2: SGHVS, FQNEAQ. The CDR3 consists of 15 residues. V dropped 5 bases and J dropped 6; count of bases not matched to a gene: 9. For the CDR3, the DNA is TGTGCCAGCAGCCCCGTCAGGGGGCTTGGCAATGAGCAGTTCTTC. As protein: CASSPVRGLGNEQFF.

Here the CDR3 reads CASSLALDRGPLHF. CDR3 DNA: TGTGCCAGCAGCTTAGCTCTCGACAGGGGTCCCCTCCACTTT. The chain uses TRBV7-8 and TRBJ1-6, with 8 positions matching TRBD1. CDR3 length equals 14 residues. Germline trimming cut 0 bases from V and 13 bases from J; bases unmatched to any gene: 5. Germline CDR1 SGHVS, CDR2 FQNEAQ.

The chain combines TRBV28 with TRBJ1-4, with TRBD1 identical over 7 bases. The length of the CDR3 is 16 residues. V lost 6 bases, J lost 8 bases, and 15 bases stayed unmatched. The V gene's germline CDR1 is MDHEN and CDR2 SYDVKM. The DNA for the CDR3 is TGTGCCAGCAGCCATCAGGGGGGAGGATTAGAAGAAAAACTGTTTTTT. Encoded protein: CASSHQGGGLEEKLFF.

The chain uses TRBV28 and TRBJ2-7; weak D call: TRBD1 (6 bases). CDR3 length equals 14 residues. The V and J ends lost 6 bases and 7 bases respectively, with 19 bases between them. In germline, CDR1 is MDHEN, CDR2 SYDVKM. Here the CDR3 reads CASSKSLHRDEQYF. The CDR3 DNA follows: TGTGCCAGCAGCAAAAGTCTTCACAGGGATGAGCAGTACTTC. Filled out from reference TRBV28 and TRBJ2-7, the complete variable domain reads DVKVTQSSRYLVKRTGEKVFLECVQDMDHENMFWYRQDPGLGLRLIYFSYDVKMKEKGDIPEGYSVSREKKERFSLILESASTNQTSMYLCASSKSLHRDEQYFGPGTRLTVT.

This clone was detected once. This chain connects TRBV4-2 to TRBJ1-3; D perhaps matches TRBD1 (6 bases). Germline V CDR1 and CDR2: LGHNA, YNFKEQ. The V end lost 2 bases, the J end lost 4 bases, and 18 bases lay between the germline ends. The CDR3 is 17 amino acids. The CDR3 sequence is CASSQYRDISLGNTIYF. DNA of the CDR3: TGTGCCAGCAGCCAATACAGGGACATCAGCCTCGGAAACACCATATATTTT.

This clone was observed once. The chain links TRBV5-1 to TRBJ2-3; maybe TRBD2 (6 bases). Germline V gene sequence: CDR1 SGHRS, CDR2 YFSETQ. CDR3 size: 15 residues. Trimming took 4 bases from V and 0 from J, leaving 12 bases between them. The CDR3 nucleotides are TGCGCCAGCAGCCCCCGGGACTGGAGCACAGATACGCAGTATTTT. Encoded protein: CASSPRDWSTDTQYF.

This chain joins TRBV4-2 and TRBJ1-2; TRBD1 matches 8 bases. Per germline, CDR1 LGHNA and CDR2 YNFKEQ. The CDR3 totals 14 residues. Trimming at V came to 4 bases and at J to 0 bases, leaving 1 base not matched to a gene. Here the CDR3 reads CASSPGQANYGYTF. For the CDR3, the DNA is TGTGCCAGCAGCCCGGGACAGGCTAACTATGGCTACACCTTC.

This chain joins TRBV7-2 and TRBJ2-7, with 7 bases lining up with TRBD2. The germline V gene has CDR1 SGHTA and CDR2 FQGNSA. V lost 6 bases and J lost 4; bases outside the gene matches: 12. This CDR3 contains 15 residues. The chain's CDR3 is CASRPGREGRYEQYF. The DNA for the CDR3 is TGTGCCAGCAGACCTGGGAGGGAGGGCCGGTACGAGCAGTACTTC.

As DNA, the CDR3 is TGTGCCAGCACCCTCGGGATCGGTAATTCACCCCTCCACTTT. It codes for CASTLGIGNSPLHF. This sequence joins TRBV28 and TRBJ1-6; D remains ambiguous. Per germline, CDR1 MDHEN and CDR2 SYDVKM. Trimming pared 7 bases from V and 6 bases from J, leaving 13 bases between. The CDR3 length is 14 residues.

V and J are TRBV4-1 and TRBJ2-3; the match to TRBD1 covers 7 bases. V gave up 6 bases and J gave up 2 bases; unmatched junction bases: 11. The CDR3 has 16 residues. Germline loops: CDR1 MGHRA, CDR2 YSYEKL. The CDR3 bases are TGCGCCAGCAGACACAGGGGCGACTCCTCCACAGATACGCAGTATTTT. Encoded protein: CASRHRGDSSTDTQYF.

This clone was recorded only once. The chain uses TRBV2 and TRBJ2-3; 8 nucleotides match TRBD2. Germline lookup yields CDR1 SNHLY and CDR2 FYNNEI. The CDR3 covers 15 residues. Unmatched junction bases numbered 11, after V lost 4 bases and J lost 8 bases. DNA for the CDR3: TGTGCCAGCAGTGTTTCTCCGGGACTAGGGCCTACGCAGTATTTT. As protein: CASSVSPGLGPTQYF.

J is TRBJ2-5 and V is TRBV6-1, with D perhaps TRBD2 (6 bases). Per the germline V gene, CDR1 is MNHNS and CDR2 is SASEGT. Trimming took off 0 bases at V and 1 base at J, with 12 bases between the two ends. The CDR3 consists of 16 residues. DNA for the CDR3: TGTGCCAGCAGTGAAGCAAGAGGAGGGATCCAAGAGACCCAGTACTTC. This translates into CASSEARGGIQETQYF.